Below are 30 T cell receptor beta chains sequenced from a single sample in a study of T cell repertoires in ileal Crohn's disease. This table comes from immunoSEQ multiplex PCR, and its TCRdb copy is limited to in-frame clones, with some not included. In the table there are 5,000 or so clones, around 75% of which are singletons. The time point was: neoterminal ileum biopsy at postoperative endoscopy, about 6 months after surgery. The source material was ileal tissue. The source of these receptors is an adult with Crohn's disease.

This chain links TRBV27 with TRBJ1-1, with 8 bases fitting TRBD1. Germline loops: CDR1 MNHEY, CDR2 SMNVEV (reference sequence). This CDR3 has 15 amino acids. V lost 3 bases to trimming and J lost 3 bases; unmatched junction nucleotides: 6. The CDR3 region is CASSFQGAKDTEAFF. The DNA for the CDR3 is TGTGCCAGCAGTTTTCAGGGGGCTAAGGACACTGAAGCTTTCTTT.

This clone was recorded once. The chain has TRBV5-1 and TRBJ2-7, with 8 bases identical to TRBD1. Germline V gene sequence: CDR1 SGHRS, CDR2 YFSETQ. J was trimmed by 6 bases and V by 0 bases; bases with no gene match: 8. This CDR3 contains 15 residues. CDR3 protein: CASSLATQGASEQYF. The CDR3, as DNA: TGCGCCAGCAGCTTGGCGACTCAGGGGGCTAGCGAGCAGTACTTC.

J is TRBJ2-5 and V is TRBV19; 9 bases are a match to TRBD1. Germline loops: CDR1 LNHDA, CDR2 SQIVND (reference sequence). The CDR3 covers 14 residues. The ends lost 6 bases at V and 4 bases at J; junction bases unmatched: 6. In DNA form, the CDR3 reads TGTGCCAGTAGGGGACAGGGTAAATCAGAGACCCAGTACTTC. It is translated as CASRGQGKSETQYF.

This clone was seen a single time. This sequence joins TRBV25-1 and TRBJ1-2; D is unclear. The CDR3 runs to 13 residues. From germline, CDR1 is MGHDK and CDR2 SYGVNS. V was cut by 2 bases and J by 3 bases, with 7 bases left in between. The CDR3 nucleotides are TGTGCCAGCAGTGAAAGACTGGACTATGGCTACACCTTC. Protein sequence: CASSERLDYGYTF.

CDR3 region: CASSQDPLLDTEAFF. In DNA, the CDR3 is TGCGCCAGCAGCCAAGATCCCTTATTGGACACTGAAGCTTTCTTT. V and J are TRBV4-1 and TRBJ1-1; D is undetermined. Trimming cost V 0 bases and J 3 bases, with 11 bases left between them. The germline gives CDR1 MGHRA, CDR2 YSYEKL. The CDR3 has 15 amino acids.

The V and J genes are TRBV7-3 and TRBJ2-1; TRBD2 agrees at 9 bases. The CDR3 length is 16 residues. The germline V gene has CDR1 SGHTA and CDR2 FQGTGA. With 2 bases clipped from V and 6 bases from J, the junction kept 8 bases outside the gene matches. The CDR3: CASSLQAGGRSNEQFF. CDR3 DNA: TGTGCCAGCAGCTTACAGGCGGGGGGGCGTAGCAATGAGCAGTTCTTC.

This clone was observed a few times. CDR3 in DNA: TGTGCCAGCAGCTCGGGGGACACCAAAACCACTGAAGCTTTCTTT. Amino acid sequence: CASSSGDTKTTEAFF. This chain uses TRBV5-4 with TRBJ1-1; possible D gene TRBD1, 6 bases. Germline values: CDR1 SGHNT, CDR2 YYREEE (reference sequence). V was cut by 3 bases and J by 4 bases, with 16 bases left in between. The CDR3 sequence is 15 residues long.

The chain has TRBV9 and TRBJ2-2, with 9 nucleotides matching TRBD2. This CDR3 is built from 17 residues. Germline assignment: CDR1 SGDLS and CDR2 YYNGEE. The V gene end was trimmed by 3 bases and the J gene end by 4 bases; junction bases not matched to a gene: 10. This chain's CDR3 is CASSGGWGLATTGELFF. The CDR3 region has the DNA TGTGCCAGCAGCGGGGGGTGGGGACTAGCTACCACCGGGGAGCTGTTTTTT.

The chain uses TRBV6-5 and TRBJ1-2, with 8 bases identical to TRBD1. The junction had 6 bases not matched to a gene; V was cut back by 4 bases and J by 8 bases. CDR1 and CDR2 (germline): MNHEY, SVGAGI. This CDR3 has 13 amino acids. CDR3 residues: CASSSDRGRGYTF. The CDR3 nucleotides are TGTGCCAGCAGTTCCGACAGGGGCCGGGGCTACACCTTC.

In regard to this clone: At the DNA level, this CDR3 is encoded by other sequences in the same sample as well. This sequence joins TRBV6-6 and TRBJ1-1; TRBD1 is a possible D gene (6 bases). This CDR3 is 12 amino acids long. V was shortened by 7 bases and J by 5 bases, with 11 bases between the two germline ends. Looked up from germline, CDR1 is MNHNY and CDR2 is SVGAGI (reference sequence). The CDR3 loop reads CASTEGGTEAFF. Here the CDR3 DNA reads TGTGCCAGCACCGAAGGGGGGACTGAAGCTTTCTTT.

The V gene is TRBV7-2, the J gene TRBJ2-7; 8 bases map to TRBD1. The CDR3 totals 14 residues. V gave up 3 bases and J gave up 5 bases; unmatched junction bases: 6. Germline-derived CDR1 and CDR2 are SGHTA and FQGNSA. Here the CDR3 reads CASSLGQAWNEQYF. In nucleotides, the CDR3 is TGTGCCAGCAGCTTGGGACAGGCGTGGAACGAGCAGTACTTC.

CDR3 nucleotides: TGTGCCAGCAGCCCGGGACACCTTACGCGGCAGTACTTC. Its protein is CASSPGHLTRQYF. The chain is built from TRBV6-5 and TRBJ2-7; tentative D call: TRBD1 (6 bases). V was clipped by 6 bases and J by 9 bases, with 18 bases between them. Looked up from germline, CDR1 is MNHEY and CDR2 is SVGAGI. The length of the CDR3 is 13 residues.

The CDR3 reads CASSYSQGGNQPQHF. CDR3 DNA sequence: TGTGCCAGCAGTTACTCCCAGGGAGGGAATCAGCCCCAGCATTTT. The rearrangement uses TRBV6-6 and TRBJ1-5; perhaps TRBD1 as D (5 bases). V was clipped by 0 bases and J by 4 bases, with 10 bases between them. Germline CDR1 reads MNHNY; CDR2 reads SVGAGI (reference sequence). This CDR3 comprises 15 residues.

This clone occurred once. This chain connects TRBV7-2 to TRBJ2-3, with D possibly TRBD2 on 5 matching bases. V gave up 2 bases and J gave up 0 bases, with 9 bases separating them. CDR1 is SGHTA, CDR2 FQGNSA, per germline. The CDR3 runs to 15 residues. The CDR3 sequence: CASSLNGESTDTQYF. Written as DNA, the CDR3 is TGTGCCAGCAGCTTAAACGGGGAAAGCACAGATACGCAGTATTTT. Looking up the rest from reference TRBV7-2 and TRBJ2-3 gives the full variable domain: GAGVSQSPSNKVTEKGKDVELRCDPISGHTALYWYRQSLGQGLEFLIYFQGNSAPDKSGLPSDRFSAERTGGSVSTLTIQRTQQEDSAVYLCASSLNGESTDTQYFGPGTRLTVL.

The V gene is TRBV11-2, the J gene TRBJ1-1, with D perhaps TRBD1 (6 bases). Germline V gene data show CDR1 as SGHAT and CDR2 as FQNNGV. Trimming took 6 bases from V and 2 from J, leaving 10 bases between them. The CDR3 sequence is 13 residues long. This chain's CDR3 is CASRLQGNTEAFF. CDR3 in DNA: TGTGCCAGCAGGCTACAGGGAAACACTGAAGCTTTCTTT.

The genes are TRBV5-1 and TRBJ1-4; 8 nucleotides line up with TRBD1. Germline lookup yields CDR1 SGHRS and CDR2 YFSETQ. This CDR3 is 17 amino acids long. V lost 3 bases and J lost 0; bases outside the gene matches: 7. CDR3 residues: CASSSGQGRTTNEKLFF. CDR3 coding DNA: TGCGCCAGCAGCTCAGGACAGGGCCGGACAACTAATGAAAAACTGTTTTTT. The full variable domain, rest sourced from reference TRBV5-1 and TRBJ1-4, is KAGVTQTPRYLIKTRGQQVTLSCSPISGHRSVSWYQQTPGQGLQFLFEYFSETQRNKGNFPGRFSGRQFSNSRSEMNVSTLELGDSALYLCASSSGQGRTTNEKLFFGSGTQLSVL.

V and J are TRBV15 and TRBJ1-2; D unclear. The ends were cut back, 0 bases at V and 4 bases at J, with 9 bases in the middle. CDR1 is LNHNV and CDR2 is YYDKDF in the germline V gene (reference sequence). CDR3 length: 14 amino acids. The DNA of the CDR3 is TGTGCCACCAGCAGAGATGGTGGGATCTATGGCTACACCTTC. Translation: CATSRDGGIYGYTF.

The genes are TRBV5-5 and TRBJ1-1, with unresolved D. V lost 1 base, J lost 0 bases, and 10 bases lay in between. Per germline, CDR1 SGHKS and CDR2 YYEKEE (reference sequence). This CDR3 contains 15 residues. Here the CDR3 DNA reads TGTGCCAGCAGCTTGTCCGCCAGTATGAACACTGAAGCTTTCTTT. Amino acid sequence: CASSLSASMNTEAFF.

This clone was seen once. The chain recombines TRBV4-3 with TRBJ2-7, with D perhaps TRBD1 (5 bases). V was clipped by 3 bases and J by 0 bases, with 18 bases between them. Germline CDR1 is LGHNA and CDR2 is YSLEER. This CDR3 has 17 residues. CDR3 in amino acids: CASSHVPTGPSSYEQYF. The CDR3 nucleotides read TGCGCCAGCAGCCATGTACCTACAGGCCCCAGCTCCTACGAGCAGTACTTC.

The chain uses TRBV6-1 and TRBJ1-6; possible D gene TRBD1, 5 bases. CDR1 MNHNS and CDR2 SASEGT come from the germline V gene. The ends were cut back, 6 bases at V and 0 bases at J, with 15 bases in the middle. The CDR3 runs 17 residues. The CDR3, as DNA: TGTGCCAGCAGCGAAAGGGGTGAACGCTCCTATAATTCACCCCTCCACTTT. It encodes CASSERGERSYNSPLHF.

CDR3 in amino acids: CASSQDFTEAFF. The DNA for the CDR3 is TGTGCCAGCAGCCAAGACTTCACTGAAGCTTTCTTT. V and J are TRBV14 and TRBJ1-1; D gene unclear. CDR1 and CDR2 from the germline V gene are SGHDN and FVKESK. V lost 0 bases, J lost 4 bases, and 3 bases lay in between. This CDR3 is built from 12 residues.

The V and J genes are TRBV7-2 and TRBJ2-5; TRBD2 aligns across 14 bases. CDR3 size: 15 residues. The J segment lost 5 bases and the V segment lost 5 bases, leaving 4 bases of the junction unmatched. Germline V gene sequence: CDR1 SGHTA, CDR2 FQGNSA. The CDR3 DNA sequence: TGTGCCAGCAGCCGGACTAGCGGGGGGTTTGAGACCCAGTACTTC. Translated: CASSRTSGGFETQYF. The variable domain in full, completed from reference TRBV7-2 and TRBJ2-5, reads GAGVSQSPSNKVTEKGKDVELRCDPISGHTALYWYRQSLGQGLEFLIYFQGNSAPDKSGLPSDRFSAERTGGSVSTLTIQRTQQEDSAVYLCASSRTSGGFETQYFGPGTRLLVL.

The chain carries TRBV19 and TRBJ2-7, with D possibly TRBD1 on 6 matching bases. Germline CDR1 and CDR2: LNHDA and SQIVND (reference sequence). CDR3 length equals 15 residues. Trimming cost V 6 bases and J 6 bases, with 21 bases left between them. In nucleotides, the CDR3 is TGTGCCAGTAGACCCCGCGCCGACAAGGGGGTCGAGCAGTACTTC. Translating it yields CASRPRADKGVEQYF.

V gene TRBV19 combines with J gene TRBJ2-3; D unresolved. V lost 7 bases and J lost 1, with 12 bases in between. The CDR3 totals 14 residues. Germline V gene sequence: CDR1 LNHDA, CDR2 SQIVND (reference sequence). CDR3 in amino acids: CASTLRKGTDTQYF. CDR3 in DNA: TGTGCCAGTACCCTCCGAAAGGGCACAGATACGCAGTATTTT.

The chain combines TRBV5-2 with TRBJ1-2. TRBV5-2 represents a pseudogene. The CDR3 totals 13 residues. The CDR3 loop is CASKLRKTYGYTF. CDR3 nucleotides: TGTGCCAGCAAATTACGAAAGACCTATGGCTACACCTTC.

The rearrangement links TRBV4-1 to TRBJ2-7; 9 positions match TRBD2. The CDR3 extends over 14 amino acids. The germline V gene has CDR1 MGHRA and CDR2 YSYEKL. V lost 8 bases to trimming and J lost 2 bases; unmatched junction nucleotides: 7. The CDR3 region is CASASGGPTYEQYF. The DNA for the CDR3 is TGCGCCAGCGCCAGCGGGGGGCCTACCTACGAGCAGTACTTC.

The chain combines TRBV5-1 with TRBJ2-3; tentatively, D is TRBD2 (5 bases). Germline lookup yields CDR1 SGHRS and CDR2 YFSETQ. The CDR3 consists of 13 residues. Trimming took 5 bases from V and 0 from J, leaving 7 bases between them. CDR3 loop: CASRSGSTDTQYF. CDR3 bases: TGCGCCAGCAGGAGCGGAAGCACAGATACGCAGTATTTT. Complete variable domain (other parts from reference TRBV5-1 and TRBJ2-3): KAGVTQTPRYLIKTRGQQVTLSCSPISGHRSVSWYQQTPGQGLQFLFEYFSETQRNKGNFPGRFSGRQFSNSRSEMNVSTLELGDSALYLCASRSGSTDTQYFGPGTRLTVL.

This clone appeared a single time. The V and J genes are TRBV7-6 and TRBJ2-2; TRBD2 aligns across 7 bases. Germline CDR1 SGHVS, CDR2 FNYEAQ. J gave up 0 bases and V 5 bases, and 3 bases lay outside the gene matches. The CDR3 length is 15 residues. The CDR3 coding sequence is TGTGCCAGCAGCGCGGGACTAACGAACACCGGGGAGCTGTTTTTT. It is translated as CASSAGLTNTGELFF. The variable domain in full, with the rest retrieved from reference TRBV7-6 and TRBJ2-2, is GAGVSQSPRYKVTKRGQDVALRCDPISGHVSLYWYRQALGQGPEFLTYFNYEAQQDKSGLPNDRFSAERPEGSISTLTIQRTEQRDSAMYRCASSAGLTNTGELFFGEGSRLTVL.

The V gene is TRBV4-1, the J gene TRBJ2-5, with a tentative D call TRBD1 (5 bases). The germline V gene encodes CDR1 MGHRA and CDR2 YSYEKL. CDR3 length: 15 residues. Trimming cost V 1 base and J 4 bases, with 13 bases left between them. The CDR3 DNA sequence: TGCGCCAGCAGCCAAGCCAAAAGGGGTTTAGAGACCCAGTACTTC. Translating it yields CASSQAKRGLETQYF.

The V gene is TRBV6-4, the J gene TRBJ2-2; D possibly corresponds to TRBD1 (5 bases). The germline V and J ends were trimmed by 7 bases and 5 bases, with 14 bases remaining between them. This CDR3 contains 14 residues. CDR1 is MRHNA, CDR2 SNTAGT, per germline. CDR3 sequence reads: CASTPSPGTGELFF. In DNA form, the CDR3 reads TGTGCCAGCACCCCCTCTCCAGGGACCGGGGAGCTGTTTTTT.